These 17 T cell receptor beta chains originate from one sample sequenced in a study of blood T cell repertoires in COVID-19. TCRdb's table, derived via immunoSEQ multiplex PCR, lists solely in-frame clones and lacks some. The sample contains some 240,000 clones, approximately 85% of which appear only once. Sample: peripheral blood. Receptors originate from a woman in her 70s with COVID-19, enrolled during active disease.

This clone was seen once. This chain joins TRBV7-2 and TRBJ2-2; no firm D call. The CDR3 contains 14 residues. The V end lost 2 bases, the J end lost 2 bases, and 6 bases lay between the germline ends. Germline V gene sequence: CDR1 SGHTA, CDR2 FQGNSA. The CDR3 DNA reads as TGTGCCAGCAGCTTAAGTAGTAACACCGGGGAGCTGTTTTTT. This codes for CASSLSSNTGELFF.

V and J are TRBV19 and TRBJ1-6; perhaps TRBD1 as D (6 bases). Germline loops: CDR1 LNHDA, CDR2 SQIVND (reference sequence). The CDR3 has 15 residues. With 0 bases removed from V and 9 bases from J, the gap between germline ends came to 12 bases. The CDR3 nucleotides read TGTGCCAGTAGTATAGAAGGGGGAATTGGTTCACCCCTCCACTTT. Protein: CASSIEGGIGSPLHF.

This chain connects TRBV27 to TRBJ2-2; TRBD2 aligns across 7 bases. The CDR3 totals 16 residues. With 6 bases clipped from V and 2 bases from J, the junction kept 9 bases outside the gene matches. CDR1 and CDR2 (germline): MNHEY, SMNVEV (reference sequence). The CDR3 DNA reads TGTGCCAGCAGCCCTGGGGAGGGTAGAAACACCGGGGAGCTGTTTTTT. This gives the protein CASSPGEGRNTGELFF.

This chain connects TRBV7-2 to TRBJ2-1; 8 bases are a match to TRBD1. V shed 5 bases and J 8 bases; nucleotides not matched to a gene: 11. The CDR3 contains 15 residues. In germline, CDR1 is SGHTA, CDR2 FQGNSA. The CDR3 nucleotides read TGTGCCAGCAGCAGACGGACAGGGCCTATGGATGAGCAGTTCTTC. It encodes CASSRRTGPMDEQFF. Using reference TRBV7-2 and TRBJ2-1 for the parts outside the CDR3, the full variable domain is GAGVSQSPSNKVTEKGKDVELRCDPISGHTALYWYRQSLGQGLEFLIYFQGNSAPDKSGLPSDRFSAERTGGSVSTLTIQRTQQEDSAVYLCASSRRTGPMDEQFFGPGTRLTVL.

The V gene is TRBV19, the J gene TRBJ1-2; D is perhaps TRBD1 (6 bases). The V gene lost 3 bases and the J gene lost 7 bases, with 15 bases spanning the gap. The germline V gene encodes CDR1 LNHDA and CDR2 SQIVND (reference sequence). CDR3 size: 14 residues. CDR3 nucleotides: TGTGCCAGTAGTATTGTGGGGGCCCCCTCTGGCTACACCTTC. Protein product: CASSIVGAPSGYTF.

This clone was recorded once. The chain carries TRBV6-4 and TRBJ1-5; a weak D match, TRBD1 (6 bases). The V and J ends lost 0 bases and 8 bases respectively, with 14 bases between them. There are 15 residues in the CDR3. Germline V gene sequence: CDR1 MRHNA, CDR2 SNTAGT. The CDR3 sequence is CASSDSRGTWEPQHF. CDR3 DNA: TGTGCCAGCAGTGACTCCAGGGGTACATGGGAGCCCCAGCATTTT.

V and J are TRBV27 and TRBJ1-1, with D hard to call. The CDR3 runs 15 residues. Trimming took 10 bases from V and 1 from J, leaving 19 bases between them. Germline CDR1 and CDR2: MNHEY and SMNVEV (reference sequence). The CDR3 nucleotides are TGTGCCACCCAACCAGGAGGAAAAGGGAACACTGAAGCTTTCTTT. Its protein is CATQPGGKGNTEAFF.

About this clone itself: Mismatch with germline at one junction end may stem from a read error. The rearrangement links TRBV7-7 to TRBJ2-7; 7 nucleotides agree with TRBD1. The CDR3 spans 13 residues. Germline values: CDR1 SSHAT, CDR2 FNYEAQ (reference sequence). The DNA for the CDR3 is TGTGCTAGCAGCTTTCGGACAGGCTACGAGCAGTACTTC. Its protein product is CASSFRTGYEQYF.

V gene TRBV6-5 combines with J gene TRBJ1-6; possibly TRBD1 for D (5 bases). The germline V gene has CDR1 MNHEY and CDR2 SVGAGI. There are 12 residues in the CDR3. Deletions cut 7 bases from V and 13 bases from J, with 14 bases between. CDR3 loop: CASTMDTLPLHF. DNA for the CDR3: TGTGCCAGCACCATGGACACTTTGCCCCTCCACTTT.

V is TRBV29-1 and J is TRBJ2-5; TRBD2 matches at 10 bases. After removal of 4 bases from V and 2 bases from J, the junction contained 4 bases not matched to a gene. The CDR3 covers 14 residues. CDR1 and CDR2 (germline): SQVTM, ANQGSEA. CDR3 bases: TGCAGCGTTGCTAGCGGGGGAAAGCAAGAGACCCAGTACTTC. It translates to CSVASGGKQETQYF.

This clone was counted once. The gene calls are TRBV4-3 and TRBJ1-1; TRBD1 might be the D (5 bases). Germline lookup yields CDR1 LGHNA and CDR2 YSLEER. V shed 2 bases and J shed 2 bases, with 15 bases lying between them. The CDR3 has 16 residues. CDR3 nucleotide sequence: TGCGCCAGCAGCCAATATCCAGGGCCAAAAAACACTGAAGCTTTCTTT. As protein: CASSQYPGPKNTEAFF.

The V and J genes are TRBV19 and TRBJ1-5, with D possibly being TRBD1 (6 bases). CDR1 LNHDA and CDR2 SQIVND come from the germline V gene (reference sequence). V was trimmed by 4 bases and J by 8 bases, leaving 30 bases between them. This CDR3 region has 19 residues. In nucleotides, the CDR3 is TGTGCCAGTAGTAGTGGGGTGCAAATAAGGGCAGGGGCCGGTAAGCCCCAGCATTTT. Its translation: CASSSGVQIRAGAGKPQHF.

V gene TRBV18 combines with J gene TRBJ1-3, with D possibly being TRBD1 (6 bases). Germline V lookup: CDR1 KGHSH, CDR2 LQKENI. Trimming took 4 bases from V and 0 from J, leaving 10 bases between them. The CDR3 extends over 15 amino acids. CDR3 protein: CASSQGQTSGNTIYF. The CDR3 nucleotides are TGTGCCAGCTCACAGGGACAAACCTCTGGAAACACCATATATTTT. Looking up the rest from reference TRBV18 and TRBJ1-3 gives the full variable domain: NAGVMQNPRHLVRRRGQEARLRCSPMKGHSHVYWYRQLPEEGLKFMVYLQKENIIDESGMPKERFSAEFPKEGPSILRIQQVVRGDSAAYFCASSQGQTSGNTIYFGEGSWLTVV.

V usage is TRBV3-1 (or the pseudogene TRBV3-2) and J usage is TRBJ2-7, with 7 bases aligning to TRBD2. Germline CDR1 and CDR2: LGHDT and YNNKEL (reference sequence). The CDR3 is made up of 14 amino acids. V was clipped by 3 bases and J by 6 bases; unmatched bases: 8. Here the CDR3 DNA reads TGTGCCAGCAGCCATTGGCGGGGGAGTACCGAGCAGTACTTC. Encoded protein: CASSHWRGSTEQYF.

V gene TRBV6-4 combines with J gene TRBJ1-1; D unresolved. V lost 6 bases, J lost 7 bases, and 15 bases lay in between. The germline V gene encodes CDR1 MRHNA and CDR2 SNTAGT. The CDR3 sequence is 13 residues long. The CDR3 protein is CASRGPSFLEAFF. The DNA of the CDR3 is TGTGCCAGCAGGGGCCCTTCCTTCCTTGAAGCTTTCTTT.

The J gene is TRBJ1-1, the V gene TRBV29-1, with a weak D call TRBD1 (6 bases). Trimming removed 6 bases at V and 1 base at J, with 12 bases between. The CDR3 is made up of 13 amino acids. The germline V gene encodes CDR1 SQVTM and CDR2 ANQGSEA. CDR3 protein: CSVRQEWNTEAFF. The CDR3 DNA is TGCAGCGTCCGACAGGAGTGGAACACTGAAGCTTTCTTT.

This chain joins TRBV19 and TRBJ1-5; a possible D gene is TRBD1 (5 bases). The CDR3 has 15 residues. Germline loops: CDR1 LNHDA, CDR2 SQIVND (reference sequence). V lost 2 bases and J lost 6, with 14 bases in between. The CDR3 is CASSISVQVGQPQHF. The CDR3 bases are TGTGCCAGTAGTATAAGCGTACAGGTGGGTCAGCCCCAGCATTTT.